One and the same sample provided the 27 T cell receptor beta chains below, sequenced in a study of blood T cell repertoires in COVID-19. The repertoire was sequenced with immunoSEQ multiplex PCR; TCRdb's copy has only in-frame clones and lacks some. The repertoire includes about 76,000 clones, 70% to 90% of them detected once, and about a tenth sits in the top ten. The sample was peripheral blood. The receptors originated from a man in his 60s with COVID-19, enrolled during active disease.

This clone was picked up a small number of times. This chain connects TRBV5-6 to TRBJ2-7, with TRBD1 matching 9 bases. The CDR3 extends over 16 amino acids. Looked up from germline, CDR1 is SGHDT and CDR2 is YYEEEE. With V trimmed by 0 bases and J by 6 bases, 10 bases remained unmatched. The CDR3: CASSLAGGQGIGEQYF. The CDR3 coding sequence is TGTGCCAGCAGCTTGGCCGGCGGACAGGGGATCGGCGAGCAGTACTTC.

The CDR3 region has the DNA TGTGCCAGCAGCAGTACCGGGACTGGGAACACCGGGGAGCTGTTTTTT. Its translation: CASSSTGTGNTGELFF. This chain links TRBV7-9 with TRBJ2-2, with a weak D call TRBD2 (6 bases). V dropped 5 bases and J dropped 1 base, with 14 bases sitting between them. CDR1 is SEHNR, CDR2 FQNEAQ, per germline (reference sequence). The CDR3 has 16 amino acids. Full variable domain (missing parts from reference TRBV7-9 and TRBJ2-2): DTGVSQNPRHKITKRGQNVTFRCDPISEHNRLYWYRQTLGQGPEFLTYFQNEAQLEKSRLLSDRFSAERPKGSFSTLEIQRTEQGDSAMYLCASSSTGTGNTGELFFGEGSRLTVL.

The chain employs TRBV5-1 and TRBJ2-5; 8 nucleotides line up with TRBD1. The CDR3 length is 15 residues. Germline V gene sequence: CDR1 SGHRS, CDR2 YFSETQ. Trimming cost V 4 bases and J 5 bases; bases outside gene matches: 10. The DNA of the CDR3 is TGCGCCAGCAGCCCGGCAACAGGGGGTCAGGAGACCCAGTACTTC. Translation: CASSPATGGQETQYF.

The V gene is TRBV30, the J gene TRBJ1-3; 7 bases line up with TRBD1. The germline V gene encodes CDR1 GTSNPN and CDR2 SVGIG (reference sequence). The CDR3 loop spans 16 amino acids. Trimming cost V 3 bases and J 1 base; bases outside gene matches: 9. The CDR3 DNA follows: TGTGCCTGGAGCGTAACAGGGGTAGGATCTGGAAACACCATATATTTT. This codes for CAWSVTGVGSGNTIYF. Full variable domain (remainder filled in from reference TRBV30 and TRBJ1-3): SQTIHQWPATLVQPVGSPLSLECTVEGTSNPNLYWYRQAAGRGLQLLFYSVGIGQISSEVPQNLSASRPQDRQFILSSKKLLLSDSGFYLCAWSVTGVGSGNTIYFGEGSWLTVV.

The V call is TRBV18, the J call TRBJ1-4; 9 nucleotides align to TRBD1. Per the germline V gene, CDR1 is KGHSH and CDR2 is LQKENI. This CDR3 region has 15 residues. The V segment lost 3 bases and the J segment 7 bases; nucleotides outside the gene matches: 6. CDR3 DNA sequence: TGTGCCAGCTCACCGCGCGGACAGGGGACTGAAAAACTGTTTTTT. Encoded protein: CASSPRGQGTEKLFF.

Written as DNA, the CDR3 is TGTGCCAGCAGTTACTCGAAGGACAGGGGTGAAAAACTGTTTTTT. Residues: CASSYSKDRGEKLFF. The V call is TRBV6-6, the J call TRBJ1-4; 9 positions match TRBD1. Germline V CDR1 and CDR2: MNHNY, SVGAGI (reference sequence). V lost 0 bases, J lost 7 bases, and 3 bases stayed unmatched. The CDR3 runs 15 residues.

This chain joins TRBV19 and TRBJ1-5; TRBD1 agrees at 10 bases. V lost 6 bases, J lost 4 bases, and 6 bases stayed unmatched. The CDR3 length is 15 residues. Germline assignment: CDR1 LNHDA and CDR2 SQIVND (reference sequence). The CDR3 region is CASSPRTGGNQPQHF. The CDR3 DNA reads TGTGCCAGTAGCCCTCGGACAGGGGGGAATCAGCCCCAGCATTTT.

The rearrangement links TRBV3-1 (or the pseudogene TRBV3-2) to TRBJ2-1; 9 nucleotides align to TRBD1. CDR1 is LGHDT, CDR2 YNNKEL, per germline (reference sequence). V trimming: 4 bases; J trimming: 4 bases; junction bases outside the gene matches: 2. The CDR3 length is 14 residues. CDR3 DNA: TGTGCCAGCAGCCGTGGACAGGGGTACAATGAGCAGTTCTTC. Translating gives CASSRGQGYNEQFF.

The chain is built from TRBV6-6 and TRBJ2-2; 9 positions agree with TRBD2. Trimming at V came to 5 bases and at J to 3 bases, leaving 16 bases not matched to a gene. The CDR3 covers 19 residues. CDR1 MNHNY and CDR2 SVGAGI come from the germline V gene (reference sequence). The CDR3 here is CASSPGSRSGRFDTGELFF. CDR3 bases: TGTGCCAGCAGTCCTGGGTCTCGAAGCGGGAGGTTTGACACCGGGGAGCTGTTTTTT.

The V gene is TRBV7-9, the J gene TRBJ1-1; 9 positions match TRBD1. The CDR3 length is 13 residues. Trimming took 6 bases from V and 4 from J; bases not matched to a gene: 3. CDR1 is SEHNR and CDR2 is FQNEAQ in the germline V gene (reference sequence). CDR3 in amino acids: CASSGQGITEAFF. The CDR3, as DNA: TGTGCCAGCAGTGGACAGGGGATCACTGAAGCTTTCTTT.

The chain uses TRBV14 and TRBJ2-3, with 8 positions matching TRBD1. The CDR3 is 15 residues long. Trimming took 1 base from V and 5 from J; bases not matched to a gene: 5. From germline, CDR1 is SGHDN and CDR2 FVKESK. The CDR3: CASSQGTGLLDTQYF. The CDR3 DNA sequence: TGTGCCAGCAGCCAAGGGACAGGGCTCTTAGATACGCAGTATTTT.

The chain couples TRBV5-1 to TRBJ2-1; 10 nucleotides match TRBD2. The ends lost 0 bases at V and 5 bases at J; junction bases unmatched: 5. Per germline, CDR1 SGHRS and CDR2 YFSETQ. This CDR3 has 16 amino acids. Written as DNA, the CDR3 is TGCGCCAGCAGCTTGGTGTTAGCGGGAGGCGACAATGAGCAGTTCTTC. It specifies CASSLVLAGGDNEQFF.

The CDR3 loop reads CASSLPRRPYDGTQYF. DNA for the CDR3: TGCGCCAGCAGCCTGCCCCGGCGGCCCTATGATGGTACGCAGTATTTT. The chain carries TRBV5-1 and TRBJ2-3; D is ambiguous. CDR1 and CDR2 (germline): SGHRS, YFSETQ. The CDR3 length is 16 residues. V gave up 4 bases and J gave up 8 bases, with 23 bases separating them. Drawing the rest from reference TRBV5-1 and TRBJ2-3, the complete variable domain is KAGVTQTPRYLIKTRGQQVTLSCSPISGHRSVSWYQQTPGQGLQFLFEYFSETQRNKGNFPGRFSGRQFSNSRSEMNVSTLELGDSALYLCASSLPRRPYDGTQYFGPGTRLTVL.

Regarding this clone: A read error may account for a junction end that differs from germline. This chain links TRBV12-5 with TRBJ1-2; D remains ambiguous. The germline V gene has CDR1 LGHNT and CDR2 FRNRAP. The CDR3 has 12 amino acids. CDR3 amino acids: CASGLVNTDHSF. The CDR3 DNA follows: TGTGCTAGTGGTTTGGTGAACACAGACCATTCCTTC.

The V gene is TRBV6-5, the J gene TRBJ2-5, with 9 nucleotides matching TRBD1. This CDR3 contains 14 residues. Germline V gene sequence: CDR1 MNHEY, CDR2 SVGAGI. J was trimmed by 2 bases and V by 5 bases; bases with no gene match: 3. CDR3 bases: TGTGCCAGCAGTATCGACAGGGGGCAAGAGACCCAGTACTTC. It translates to CASSIDRGQETQYF.

The gene calls are TRBV10-3 and TRBJ1-6; 10 bases match TRBD1. Trimming at V came to 8 bases and at J to 8 bases, leaving 9 bases not matched to a gene. The CDR3 is made up of 15 amino acids. Germline V gives CDR1 ENHRY, CDR2 SYGVKD. CDR3 sequence: CAIGTGETYDSPLHF. The CDR3, as DNA: TGTGCCATCGGGACAGGGGAGACATATGATTCACCCCTCCACTTT.

This clone was observed a handful of times. V usage is TRBV9 and J usage is TRBJ2-6; D gene unclear. The CDR3 is made up of 16 amino acids. Germline CDR1 SGDLS, CDR2 YYNGEE. Trimming took off 0 bases at V and 2 bases at J, with 9 bases between the two ends. The CDR3 spells CASSVANSPGANVLTF. CDR3 nucleotides: TGTGCCAGCAGCGTAGCTAACAGCCCTGGGGCCAACGTCCTGACTTTC.

This clone was counted a few times. This sequence joins TRBV15 and TRBJ2-1; 7 positions agree with TRBD2. Germline CDR1 is LNHNV and CDR2 is YYDKDF (reference sequence). Germline trimming cut 0 bases from V and 0 bases from J; bases unmatched to any gene: 17. There are 21 residues in the CDR3. The CDR3 region is CATSREGGASGSTFSYNEQFF. DNA of the CDR3: TGTGCCACCAGCAGAGAGGGTGGAGCTAGCGGATCTACCTTCTCCTACAATGAGCAGTTCTTC.

The chain uses TRBV19 and TRBJ2-7; TRBD2 matches 10 bases. Losses at the gene ends were 1 base for V and 0 bases for J; bases not matched to a gene: 9. The V gene's germline CDR1 is LNHDA and CDR2 SQIVND (reference sequence). The length of the CDR3 is 18 residues. The CDR3 loop reads CASSIGLAGTTYSYEQYF. CDR3 coding DNA: TGTGCCAGTAGTATAGGACTAGCGGGTACAACCTACTCCTACGAGCAGTACTTC.

The J gene is TRBJ1-1, the V gene TRBV27, with 10 bases identical to TRBD1. The germline V gene encodes CDR1 MNHEY and CDR2 SMNVEV (reference sequence). The CDR3 is 17 residues long. The junction had 6 bases not matched to a gene; V was cut back by 2 bases and J by 0 bases. CDR3 DNA: TGTGCCAGCAGTTTAAAAGGGACAGGGGACTTGAACACTGAAGCTTTCTTT. Translation gives CASSLKGTGDLNTEAFF.

The CDR3: CASSQEGLALTDTQYF. In nucleotides, the CDR3 is TGCGCCAGCAGCCAAGAAGGACTAGCCCTCACAGATACGCAGTATTTT. The V gene is TRBV4-1, the J gene TRBJ2-3, with 8 bases lining up with TRBD2. The germline V gene encodes CDR1 MGHRA and CDR2 YSYEKL. V dropped 0 bases and J dropped 2; count of bases not matched to a gene: 4. The CDR3 covers 16 residues.

The chain employs TRBV21-1 and TRBJ1-1. TRBV21-1 is classified as a pseudogene. CDR3 length: 13 amino acids. The CDR3 sequence is CASSKGRGTEAFF. The CDR3 coding sequence is TGTGCCAGCAGCAAAGGGAGGGGCACTGAAGCTTTCTTT.

The V call is TRBV30, the J call TRBJ1-5; 9 nucleotides agree with TRBD1. V shed 5 bases, J shed 7 bases, and the junction held 9 bases outside the gene matches. CDR1 and CDR2 from the germline V gene are GTSNPN and SVGIG (reference sequence). This CDR3 region has 14 residues. CDR3 residues: CAWEEQGAAQPQHF. The CDR3 DNA reads as TGTGCCTGGGAAGAACAGGGGGCAGCGCAGCCCCAGCATTTT.

The rearrangement joins TRBV4-1 to TRBJ2-3; TRBD1 matches at 8 bases. The CDR3 runs to 18 residues. Germline trimming cut 3 bases from V and 1 base from J; bases unmatched to any gene: 12. CDR1 and CDR2 from the germline V gene are MGHRA and YSYEKL. CDR3 residues: CASSQSRTRGLGTDTQYF. The DNA for the CDR3 is TGCGCCAGCAGCCAGTCGAGGACCAGGGGGCTTGGCACAGATACGCAGTATTTT.

The gene calls are TRBV18 and TRBJ2-2; TRBD2 matches at 10 bases. The CDR3 is made up of 15 amino acids. CDR1 is KGHSH, CDR2 LQKENI, per germline. The V gene end was trimmed by 3 bases and the J gene end by 5 bases; junction bases not matched to a gene: 3. The CDR3: CASSPQGLATGELFF. CDR3 DNA sequence: TGTGCCAGCTCACCGCAGGGACTAGCGACCGGGGAGCTGTTTTTT.

This chain connects TRBV30 to TRBJ1-3; the D is unclear. This CDR3 has 14 amino acids. V lost 4 bases and J lost 0, with 10 bases in between. Germline assignment: CDR1 GTSNPN and CDR2 SVGIG (reference sequence). The CDR3 protein is CAWTRPSSGNTIYF. The CDR3 DNA reads TGTGCCTGGACCAGGCCGAGCTCTGGAAACACCATATATTTT.

The rearrangement links TRBV28 to TRBJ2-3, with D perhaps TRBD2 (7 bases). The germline gives CDR1 MDHEN, CDR2 SYDVKM. The V end was cut by 3 bases, the J end by 6 bases, with 16 bases between. This CDR3 has 15 amino acids. In DNA, the CDR3 is TGTGCCAGCAGTTTTGGGGGGGCGCTTTCCGATACGCAGTATTTT. It specifies CASSFGGALSDTQYF. The variable domain in full, completed from reference TRBV28 and TRBJ2-3, reads DVKVTQSSRYLVKRTGEKVFLECVQDMDHENMFWYRQDPGLGLRLIYFSYDVKMKEKGDIPEGYSVSREKKERFSLILESASTNQTSMYLCASSFGGALSDTQYFGPGTRLTVL.